This TCR beta chain originates from a study of blood T cell repertoires in COVID-19. This CDR3 comprises 14 residues. Germline lookup yields CDR1 SGHRS and CDR2 YFSETQ. TCRdb keeps only in-frame clones here, not all; method: immunoSEQ multiplex PCR. This sample has over 85,000 clones, with around 74% found just once. As concerns this clone: The junction departs from the called germline gene at one end, perhaps through a read error.

The TCR originated in a woman in her sixties or seventies with acute or convalescent COVID-19. Sequenced input: peripheral blood. The rearrangement joins TRBV5-1 to TRBJ2-3; the match to TRBD1 covers 8 bases. Here the CDR3 DNA reads TGCGCCAGCAGCCGAGGGAGCCAGGGGGCATGGTGGCATTTT. Translated, it gives CASSRGSQGAWWHF.